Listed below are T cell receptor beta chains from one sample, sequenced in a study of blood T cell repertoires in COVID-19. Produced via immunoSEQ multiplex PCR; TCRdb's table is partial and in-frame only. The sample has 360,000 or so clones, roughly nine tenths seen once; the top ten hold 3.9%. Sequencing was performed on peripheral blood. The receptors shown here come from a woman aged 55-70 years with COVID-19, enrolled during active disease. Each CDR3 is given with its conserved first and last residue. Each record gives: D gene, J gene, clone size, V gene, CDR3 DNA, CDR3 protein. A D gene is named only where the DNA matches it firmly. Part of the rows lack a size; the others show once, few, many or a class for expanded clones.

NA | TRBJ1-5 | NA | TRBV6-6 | TGTGCCAGCACGAATCAGGATCCCTCGAGTCAGCCCCAGCATTTT | CASTNQDPSSQPQHF
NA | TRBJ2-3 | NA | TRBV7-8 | TGTGCCAGCAGCTTAAAGCTGTGGGATACGCAGTATTTT | CASSLKLWDTQYF
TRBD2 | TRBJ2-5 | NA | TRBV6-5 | TGTGCCAGCAGTTACTCGACCGGGGGGGAAGAGACCCAGTACTTC | CASSYSTGGEETQYF
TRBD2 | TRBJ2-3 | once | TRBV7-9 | TGTGCCAGCAGCTCCCTGACTGGACTAGCGGGGGTCGATACGCAGTATTTT | CASSSLTGLAGVDTQYF
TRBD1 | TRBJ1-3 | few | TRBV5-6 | TGTGCCAGCAGCCCCCAGACAGGGGCAGGAAACACCATATATTTT | CASSPQTGAGNTIYF
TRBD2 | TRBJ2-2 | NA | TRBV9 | TGTGCCAGCAGCGTATCGGGGGGTACCGGGGAGCTGTTTTTT | CASSVSGGTGELFF
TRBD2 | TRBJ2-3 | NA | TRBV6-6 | TGTGCCAGCAGTCCTCGGGCTTATGGCGGGGGGGGCACAGATACGCAGTATTTT | CASSPRAYGGGGTDTQYF
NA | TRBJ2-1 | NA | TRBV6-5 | TGTGCCAGCAGTTTTATCACAGGACATGAGCAGTTCTTC | CASSFITGHEQFF
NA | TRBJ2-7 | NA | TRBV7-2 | TGTGCCAGCAGCCCCAGGGTTGGTCGCGAGCAGTACTTC | CASSPRVGREQYF
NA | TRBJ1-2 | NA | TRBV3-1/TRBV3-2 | TGTGCCAGCAGGGTTTCCGCGAGTCACTATGGCTACACCTTC | CASRVSASHYGYTF
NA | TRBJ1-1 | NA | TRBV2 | TGTGCCAGCAGTGAGTTCAGGGGCCCGAACACTGAAGCTTTCTTT | CASSEFRGPNTEAFF
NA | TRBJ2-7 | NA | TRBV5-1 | TGCGCCAGCAGCTTGTTGCGCGGGGCACCCTACGAGCAGTACTTC | CASSLLRGAPYEQYF
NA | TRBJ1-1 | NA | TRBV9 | TGTGCCAGCGAACCCAGGGGTCGGACTGAAGCTTTCTTT | CASEPRGRTEAFF
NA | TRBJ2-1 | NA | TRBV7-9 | TGTGCCAGCAGCCTTTTGACTCAAAACGCCTACAATGAGCAGTTCTTC | CASSLLTQNAYNEQFF
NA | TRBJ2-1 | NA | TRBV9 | TGTGCCAGCAGCGTACAGGGAAGGCCCTACAATGAGCAGTTCTTC | CASSVQGRPYNEQFF
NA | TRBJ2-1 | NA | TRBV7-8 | TGTGCCAGCAGCCCCGGACAGATCAATGAGCAGTTCTTC | CASSPGQINEQFF
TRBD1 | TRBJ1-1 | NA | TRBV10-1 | TGCGCCAGCAGTGGAAACGCAGACAGGGGCGGACGATTCCCGCAGGGAGCTTTCTTT | CASSGNADRGGRFPQGAFF
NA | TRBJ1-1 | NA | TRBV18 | TGTGCCAGCTCACCGACAGTATCAACTGAAGCTTTCTTT | CASSPTVSTEAFF
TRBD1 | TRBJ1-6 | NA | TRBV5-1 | TGCGCCAGCAGCATCGGGACAGCAAACCCCTATAATTCACCCCTCCACTTT | CASSIGTANPYNSPLHF
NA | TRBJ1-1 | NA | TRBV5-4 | TGTGCCAGCAGCTCCGCAGGGCGTACTGAAGCTTTCTTT | CASSSAGRTEAFF
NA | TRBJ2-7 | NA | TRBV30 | TGTGCCTGGAGCTTCAGTCGAGAGCAGTACTTC | CAWSFSREQYF
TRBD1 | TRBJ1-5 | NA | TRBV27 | TGTGCCAGCAGTCAGGGGGCGGTTTTAAACAATCAGCCCCAGCATTTT | CASSQGAVLNNQPQHF
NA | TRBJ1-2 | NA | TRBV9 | TGTGCCAGCACCAATGCCCTTCGAACGGGAGGCTACACCTTC | CASTNALRTGGYTF
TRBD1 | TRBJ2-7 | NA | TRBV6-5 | TGTGCCAGCAGCCGTAGGAACCCAGGGGGCGAGCAGTACTTC | CASSRRNPGGEQYF
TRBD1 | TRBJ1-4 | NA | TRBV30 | TGTGCCTGGAGTGTACAGGGGTATGAAAAACTGTTTTTT | CAWSVQGYEKLFF
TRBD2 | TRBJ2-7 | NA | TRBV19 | TGTGCCAGTAGTAACCCCGGGACTAGCGGGGGCTACGAGCAGTACTTC | CASSNPGTSGGYEQYF
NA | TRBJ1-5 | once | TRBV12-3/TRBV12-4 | TGTGCCAGCAGCGTCCTAAACCACGGTCCCCAGCATTTT | CASSVLNHGPQHF
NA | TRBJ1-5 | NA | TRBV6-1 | TGTGCCAGCAGTGAACGGGGGGGTCCAAGCAATCAGCCCCAGCATTTT | CASSERGGPSNQPQHF
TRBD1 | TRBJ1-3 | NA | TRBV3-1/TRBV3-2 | TGTGCCAGCAGCCTCGGGACAGGGGGAAACACCATATATTTT | CASSLGTGGNTIYF
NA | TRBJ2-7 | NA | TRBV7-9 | TGTGCCAGCAGCTTAGCGGAGTACTACGAGCAGTACTTC | CASSLAEYYEQYF
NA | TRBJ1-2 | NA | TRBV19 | TGTGCCAGTAGTACAGGGAAGGGCTATGGCTACACCTTC | CASSTGKGYGYTF
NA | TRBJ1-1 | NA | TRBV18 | TGTGCCAGCTCACCTAATTGGGCCTTGAACACTGAAGCTTTCTTT | CASSPNWALNTEAFF
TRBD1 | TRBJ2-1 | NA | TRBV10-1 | TGCGCCAGCAGGGTCGACAGGGTAGGTGAGCAGTTCTTC | CASRVDRVGEQFF
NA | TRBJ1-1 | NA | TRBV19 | TGTGCCAGTAGTGGCGGTGAAGCTTTCTTT | CASSGGEAFF
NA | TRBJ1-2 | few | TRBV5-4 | TGTGCCAGCAGTTACGGGTCCGAAGCGGCTGGCTACACCTTC | CASSYGSEAAGYTF